This T cell receptor (beta chain) was sequenced during a study of T cell responses to AZD1222 COVID-19 vaccine. Study results and limitations: Baseline testing showed seropositivity in only six or seven AZD1222 recipients.

Profiled with immunoSEQ multiplex PCR; TCRdb holds only in-frame clones, not every one. The sample includes 170,000 or so clones, roughly 87% of them seen just once. About this clone: The antigen remains undetermined.

The V end lost 7 bases, the J end lost 4 bases, and 13 bases lay between the germline ends. The V gene's germline CDR1 is MNHEY and CDR2 SMNVEV (reference sequence). CDR3 length equals 13 residues. The receptor comes from an adult in good health. This sequence joins TRBV27 and TRBJ1-2; maybe TRBD1 (5 bases). The sample here was peripheral blood, taken on day 0 of AZD1222 vaccination. The chain's CDR3 is CASKKQEGYGYTF. The CDR3 nucleotides are TGTGCCAGCAAGAAACAGGAGGGCTATGGCTACACCTTC.